The source of this T cell receptor (beta chain) is a study of beta chain features in type 1 diabetes. Study-wide results and limits: Among all four CD4+ subsets, Type 1 diabetes patients had TCRB CDR3s that were moderately but significantly shorter. For cells with high TCR expression, cDNA sequencing could yield over-representation.

Germline V gives CDR1 SGHRS, CDR2 YFSETQ. The CDR3 is 13 residues long. V was pared by 4 bases and J by 7 bases, with 14 bases between. Every isolated RNA sample was fully reverse transcribed, so sequencing captured expressed TCRB transcripts. Naive, central memory and regulatory T cell samples averaged roughly 3.7 million reads. Produced via immunoSEQ multiplex PCR; TCRdb's table is partial and in-frame only. This sample yields about 340,000 clones, of which approximately 9.9% are seen a single time; roughly 0.99% belongs to the top ten. Heparinised blood was drawn once per donor, averaging roughly 110 mL. CD4+ cells of the naive, central memory, regulatory and stem cell-like memory types were sorted via CD45RO/CCR7/CD25/CD127/CD95/CD27. This clone was found a few times. Its antigen is still unknown.

The J gene is TRBJ2-5, the V gene TRBV5-1, with a possible D match to TRBD2 (6 bases). The sequenced sample consisted of central memory CD4+ T cells from blood. This clonotype was sampled from a man under 40 with type 1 diabetes. The CDR3 DNA reads TGCGCCAGCAGCCGCGGGACGTCCGGGACCCAGTACTTC. Residues: CASSRGTSGTQYF.